This entry lists 10 T cell receptor beta chains sequenced from one sample in a study of T cell responses to AZD1222 COVID-19 vaccine. Libraries were prepared by immunoSEQ multiplex PCR; TCRdb keeps only in-frame clonotypes and omits some of them. The data show over 100,000 clones, around 87% seen once. This sample comprised peripheral blood, obtained 28 days after the second AZD1222 dose. These receptors all come from an adult who received the AZD1222 COVID-19 vaccine.

As DNA, the CDR3 is TGTGCCAGCAGCCAATCTAGCGACGAGCAGTACTTC. It translates to CASSQSSDEQYF. V is TRBV6-5 and J is TRBJ2-7, with D perhaps matching TRBD2 (6 bases). The CDR3 is 12 amino acids. The V end lost 6 bases, the J end lost 5 bases, and 11 bases lay between the germline ends. The germline V gene encodes CDR1 MNHEY and CDR2 SVGAGI.

The rearrangement uses TRBV29-1 and TRBJ1-2; D is uncertain. The CDR3 is made up of 13 amino acids. The germline V and J ends were trimmed by 7 bases and 4 bases, with 16 bases remaining between them. The germline CDR1 and CDR2 sequences are SQVTM and ANQGSEA. CDR3 in amino acids: CSGTGPRGYGYTF. The CDR3 coding sequence is TGCAGCGGTACCGGGCCTCGGGGCTATGGCTACACCTTC.

The chain recombines TRBV25-1 with TRBJ1-2, with D hard to call. Germline V gives CDR1 MGHDK, CDR2 SYGVNS. The CDR3 length is 14 residues. V was trimmed by 2 bases and J by 4 bases, leaving 11 bases between them. CDR3 in amino acids: CASSERVEVYGYTF. CDR3 bases: TGTGCCAGCAGTGAACGGGTGGAGGTCTATGGCTACACCTTC.

This chain connects TRBV9 to TRBJ1-2, with 9 bases aligning to TRBD1. Germline V gene lookup returns CDR1 SGDLS and CDR2 YYNGEE. The J segment lost 4 bases and the V segment lost 0 bases, leaving 4 bases of the junction unmatched. There are 15 residues in the CDR3. The CDR3 loop is CASSVVGTGSYGYTF. The DNA for the CDR3 is TGTGCCAGCAGCGTAGTCGGGACAGGGAGCTATGGCTACACCTTC.

Remarks on this clone: Other DNA sequences in the same sample also yield this CDR3. This chain uses TRBV25-1 with TRBJ2-2; no firm D call. Between the trimmed V and J ends, which lost 1 base and 5 bases, there was a span of 8 bases. Germline assignment: CDR1 MGHDK and CDR2 SYGVNS. This CDR3 contains 14 residues. CDR3: CASSEWGGTGELFF. The CDR3 bases are TGTGCCAGCAGTGAATGGGGTGGAACCGGGGAGCTGTTTTTT.

This chain links TRBV9 with TRBJ2-2; D unclear. The CDR3 length is 13 residues. Germline V CDR1 and CDR2: SGDLS, YYNGEE. V lost 0 bases and J 7 bases, leaving 7 bases between the germline ends. The CDR3 here is CASSVVGHGELFF. The CDR3 nucleotides are TGTGCCAGCAGCGTAGTGGGCCACGGGGAGCTGTTTTTT.

V gene TRBV4-1 combines with J gene TRBJ1-2; 7 bases fit TRBD1. The CDR3 sequence is 13 residues long. CDR1 and CDR2 (germline): MGHRA, YSYEKL. V shed 0 bases and J 8 bases; nucleotides not matched to a gene: 3. CDR3 amino acids: CASSQDQGEGYTF. CDR3 sequence (DNA): TGCGCCAGCAGCCAAGATCAGGGGGAGGGCTACACCTTC.

CDR3 bases: TGTGCCAGCAGCTTACACACAGATACGCAGTATTTT. Residues: CASSLHTDTQYF. V and J are TRBV5-4 and TRBJ2-3; D ambiguous. Germline values: CDR1 SGHNT, CDR2 YYREEE (reference sequence). Trimming stripped 2 bases from V and 2 bases from J, with 3 bases between. This CDR3 spans 12 amino acids.

The V and J genes are TRBV4-3 and TRBJ1-1; D gene unclear. This CDR3 region has 13 residues. Germline V CDR1 and CDR2: LGHNA, YSLEER. The ends were cut back, 3 bases at V and 2 bases at J, with 7 bases in the middle. The CDR3 reads CASSQDPNTEAFF. The CDR3 DNA reads as TGCGCCAGCAGCCAGGACCCTAACACTGAAGCTTTCTTT.

The chain carries TRBV6-6 and TRBJ1-1, with D hard to call. CDR1 and CDR2 from the germline V gene are MNHNY and SVGAGI (reference sequence). The CDR3 consists of 14 residues. V lost 3 bases, J lost 0 bases, and 8 bases lay in between. As DNA, the CDR3 is TGTGCCAGCAGTTATTTAACAGTGAACACTGAAGCTTTCTTT. Translating gives CASSYLTVNTEAFF.